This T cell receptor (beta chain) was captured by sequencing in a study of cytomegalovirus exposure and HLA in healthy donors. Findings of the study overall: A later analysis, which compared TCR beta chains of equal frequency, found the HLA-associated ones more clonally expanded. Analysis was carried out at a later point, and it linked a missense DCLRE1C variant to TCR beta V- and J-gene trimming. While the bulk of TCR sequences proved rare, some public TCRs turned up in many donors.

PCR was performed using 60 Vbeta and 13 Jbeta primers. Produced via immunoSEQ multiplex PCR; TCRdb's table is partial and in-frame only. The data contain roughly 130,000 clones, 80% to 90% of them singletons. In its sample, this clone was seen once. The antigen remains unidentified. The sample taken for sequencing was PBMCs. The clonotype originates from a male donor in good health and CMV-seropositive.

The CDR3 DNA is TGTGCCAGCAATGTGGACAGGGGGGAGACCCAGTACTTC. Translation: CASNVDRGETQYF. The V and J genes are TRBV5-8 and TRBJ2-5; TRBD1 agrees at 10 bases. CDR3 length: 13 amino acids. V shed 6 bases and J 5 bases; nucleotides not matched to a gene: 4. CDR1 and CDR2 from the germline V gene are SGHTS and YDEGEE.